The 3 T cell receptor beta chains below all came from one sample that was sequenced in a study of T cell responses to AZD1222 COVID-19 vaccine. The protocol was immunoSEQ multiplex PCR, while the TCRdb copy is restricted to in-frame clones and leaves out a portion. The sample contains roughly 100,000 clones, 90% of which appear only once. Source: peripheral blood, taken on day 0 of AZD1222 vaccination. The receptor source for this set is an adult in good health.

This sequence joins TRBV30 and TRBJ1-3; D unresolved. The CDR3 covers 14 residues. CDR1 and CDR2 (germline): GTSNPN, SVGIG (reference sequence). Trimming left V 2 bases short and J 4 bases short, with 12 bases between. The CDR3 here is CAWSYRTGGNTIYF. The CDR3 nucleotides are TGTGCCTGGAGTTATAGGACGGGAGGAAACACCATATATTTT.

The V call is TRBV6-5, the J call TRBJ1-5; no clear D gene. The CDR3 is made up of 14 amino acids. Germline V gives CDR1 MNHEY, CDR2 SVGAGI. V shed 7 bases and J shed 0 bases, with 10 bases lying between them. The CDR3 region is CASTGSHSNQPQHF. The CDR3 bases are TGTGCCAGCACGGGAAGTCATAGCAATCAGCCCCAGCATTTT.

The rearrangement uses TRBV10-3 and TRBJ1-1; D remains unclear. The V gene's germline CDR1 is ENHRY and CDR2 SYGVKD. The CDR3 is 13 residues long. The V end lost 6 bases, the J end lost 0 bases, and 8 bases lay between the germline ends. The CDR3 loop reads CAISNRVNTEAFF. The DNA of the CDR3 is TGTGCCATCAGCAATCGGGTGAACACTGAAGCTTTCTTT.